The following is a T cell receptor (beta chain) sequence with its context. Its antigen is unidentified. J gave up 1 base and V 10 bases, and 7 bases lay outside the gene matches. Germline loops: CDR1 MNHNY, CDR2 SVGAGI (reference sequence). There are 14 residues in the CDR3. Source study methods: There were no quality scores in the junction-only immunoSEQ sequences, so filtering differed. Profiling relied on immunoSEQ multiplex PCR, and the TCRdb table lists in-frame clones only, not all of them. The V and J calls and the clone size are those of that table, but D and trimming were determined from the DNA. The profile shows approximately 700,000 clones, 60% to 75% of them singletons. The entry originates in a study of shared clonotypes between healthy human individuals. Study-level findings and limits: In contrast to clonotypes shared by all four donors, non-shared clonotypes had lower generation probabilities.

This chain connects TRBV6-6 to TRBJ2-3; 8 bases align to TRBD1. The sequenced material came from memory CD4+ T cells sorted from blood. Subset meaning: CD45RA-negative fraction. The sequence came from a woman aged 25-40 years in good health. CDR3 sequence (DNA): TGTGCCACCCTCCCGGGACAGGGCACAGATACGCAGTATTTT. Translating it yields CATLPGQGTDTQYF.